This T cell receptor beta chain was recovered during a study of graft-versus-host responses after intestinal transplantation. Note on this clone: A read error may account for a junction end that differs from germline.

The protocol was immunoSEQ multiplex PCR, while the TCRdb copy is restricted to in-frame clones and leaves out a portion. Of 99,000 or so clones in the sample, 86% are singletons; the top ten hold approximately 1.5%. This specimen consisted of PBMCs, obtained 255 days after intestinal transplant. The clonotype originates from a human patient who received an intestinal transplant, so some T cells may come from the graft donor.

The CDR3 spells CASSLSPGQPQHF. The CDR3 DNA reads TGTGCTAGCAGCTTGTCCCCCGGACAGCCCCAGCATTTT. This chain joins TRBV7-7 and TRBJ1-5; D not certain. CDR1 and CDR2 from the germline V gene are SSHAT and FNYEAQ (reference sequence). This CDR3 is built from 13 residues.